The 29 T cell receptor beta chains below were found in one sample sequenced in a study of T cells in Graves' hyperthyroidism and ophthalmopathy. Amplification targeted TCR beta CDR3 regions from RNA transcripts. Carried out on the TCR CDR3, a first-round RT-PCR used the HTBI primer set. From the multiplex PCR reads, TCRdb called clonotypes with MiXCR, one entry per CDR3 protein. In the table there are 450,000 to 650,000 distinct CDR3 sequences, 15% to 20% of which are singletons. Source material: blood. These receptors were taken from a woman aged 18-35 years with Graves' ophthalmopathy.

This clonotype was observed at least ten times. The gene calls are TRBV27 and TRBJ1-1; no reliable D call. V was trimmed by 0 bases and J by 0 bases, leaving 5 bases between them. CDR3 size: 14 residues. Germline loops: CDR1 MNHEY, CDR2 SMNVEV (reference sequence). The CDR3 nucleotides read TGTGCCAGCAGTTTATCGATCATGAACACTGAAGCTTTCTTT. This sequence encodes CASSLSIMNTEAFF.

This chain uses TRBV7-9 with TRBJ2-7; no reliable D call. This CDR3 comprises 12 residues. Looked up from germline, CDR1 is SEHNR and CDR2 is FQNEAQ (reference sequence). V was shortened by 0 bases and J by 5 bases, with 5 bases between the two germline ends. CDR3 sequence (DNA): TGTGCCAGCAGCTTAGCCGACGACGAGCAGTACTTC. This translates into CASSLADDEQYF.

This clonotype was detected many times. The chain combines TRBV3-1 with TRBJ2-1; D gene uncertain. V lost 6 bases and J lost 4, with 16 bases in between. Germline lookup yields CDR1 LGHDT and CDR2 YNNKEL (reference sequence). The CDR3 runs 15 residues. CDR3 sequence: CASSPAVAAYNEQFF. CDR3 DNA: TGTGCCAGCAGTCCCGCCGTCGCAGCTTACAATGAGCAGTTCTTC.

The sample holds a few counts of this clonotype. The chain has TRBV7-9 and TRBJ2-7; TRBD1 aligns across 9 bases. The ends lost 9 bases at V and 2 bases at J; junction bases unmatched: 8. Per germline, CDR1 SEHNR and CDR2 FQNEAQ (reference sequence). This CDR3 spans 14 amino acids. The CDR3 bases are TGTGCCAGTGCCAATGGACAGGGGACCTACGAGCAGTACTTC. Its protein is CASANGQGTYEQYF.

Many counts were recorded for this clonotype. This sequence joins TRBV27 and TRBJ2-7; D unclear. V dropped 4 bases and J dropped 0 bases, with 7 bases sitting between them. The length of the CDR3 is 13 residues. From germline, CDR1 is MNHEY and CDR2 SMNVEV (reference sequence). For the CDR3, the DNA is TGTGCCAGCAGTTCGCAGAGCTCCTACGAGCAGTACTTC. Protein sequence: CASSSQSSYEQYF.

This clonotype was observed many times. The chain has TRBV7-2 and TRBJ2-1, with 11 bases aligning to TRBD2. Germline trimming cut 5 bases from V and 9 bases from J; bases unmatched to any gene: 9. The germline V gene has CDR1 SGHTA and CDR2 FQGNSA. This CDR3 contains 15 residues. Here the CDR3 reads CASSAQTSGKGEQFF. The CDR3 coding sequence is TGTGCCAGCAGCGCGCAGACTAGCGGGAAGGGTGAGCAGTTCTTC.

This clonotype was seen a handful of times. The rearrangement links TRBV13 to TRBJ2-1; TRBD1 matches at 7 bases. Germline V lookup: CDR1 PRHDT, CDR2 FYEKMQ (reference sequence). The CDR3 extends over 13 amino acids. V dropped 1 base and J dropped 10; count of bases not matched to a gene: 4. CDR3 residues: CASSLEGAREQFF. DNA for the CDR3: TGTGCCAGCAGCTTAGAGGGGGCGAGGGAGCAGTTCTTC.

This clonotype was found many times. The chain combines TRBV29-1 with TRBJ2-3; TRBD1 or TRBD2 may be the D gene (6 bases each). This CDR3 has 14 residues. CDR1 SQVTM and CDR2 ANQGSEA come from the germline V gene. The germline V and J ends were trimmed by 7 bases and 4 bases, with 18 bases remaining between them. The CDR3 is CSALLTGRPDTQYF. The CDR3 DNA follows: TGCAGCGCCCTACTTACAGGGAGGCCAGATACGCAGTATTTT.

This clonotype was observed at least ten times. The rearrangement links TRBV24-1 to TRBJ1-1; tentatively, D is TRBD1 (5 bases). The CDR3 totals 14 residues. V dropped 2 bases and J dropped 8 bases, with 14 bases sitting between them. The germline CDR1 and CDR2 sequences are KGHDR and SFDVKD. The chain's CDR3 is CATSDSTRQTEAFF. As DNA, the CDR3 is TGTGCCACCAGTGATTCGACTCGACAGACCGAAGCTTTCTTT.

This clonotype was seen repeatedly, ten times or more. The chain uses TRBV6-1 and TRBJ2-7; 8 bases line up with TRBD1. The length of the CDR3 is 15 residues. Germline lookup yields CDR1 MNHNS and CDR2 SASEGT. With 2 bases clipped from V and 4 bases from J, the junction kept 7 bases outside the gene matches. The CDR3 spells CASSESGTGPYEQYF. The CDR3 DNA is TGTGCCAGCAGTGAATCGGGGACAGGACCATACGAGCAGTACTTC.

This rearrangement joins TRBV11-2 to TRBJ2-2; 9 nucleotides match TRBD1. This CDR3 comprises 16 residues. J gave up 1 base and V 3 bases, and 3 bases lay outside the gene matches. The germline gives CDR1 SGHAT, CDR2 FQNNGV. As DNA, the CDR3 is TGTGCCAGCAGCTTGACAGGGGGGGTGAACACCGGGGAGCTGTTTTTT. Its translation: CASSLTGGVNTGELFF. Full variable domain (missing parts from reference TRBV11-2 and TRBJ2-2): EAGVAQSPRYKIIEKRQSVAFWCNPISGHATLYWYQQILGQGPKLLIQFQNNGVVDDSQLPKDRFSAERLKGVDSTLKIQPAKLEDSAVYLCASSLTGGVNTGELFFGEGSRLTVL.

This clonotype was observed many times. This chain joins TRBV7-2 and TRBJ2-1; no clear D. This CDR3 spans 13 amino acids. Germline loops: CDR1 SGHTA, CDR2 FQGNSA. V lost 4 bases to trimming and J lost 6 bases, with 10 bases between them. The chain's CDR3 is CASSSRPGNEQFF. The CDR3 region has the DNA TGTGCCAGCAGCTCGCGTCCGGGCAATGAGCAGTTCTTC.

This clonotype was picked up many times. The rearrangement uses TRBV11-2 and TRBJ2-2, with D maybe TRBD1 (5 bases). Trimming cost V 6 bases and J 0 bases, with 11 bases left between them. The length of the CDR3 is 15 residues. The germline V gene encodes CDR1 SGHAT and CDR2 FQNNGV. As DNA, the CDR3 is TGTGCCAGCAGTTTGGGGCTCGCGAACACCGGGGAGCTGTTTTTT. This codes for CASSLGLANTGELFF.

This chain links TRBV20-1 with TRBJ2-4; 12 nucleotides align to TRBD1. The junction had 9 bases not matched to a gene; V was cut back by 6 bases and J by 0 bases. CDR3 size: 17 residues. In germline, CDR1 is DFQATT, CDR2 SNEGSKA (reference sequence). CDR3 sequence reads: CSAPGQGAGGAKNIQYF. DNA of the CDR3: TGCAGTGCCCCGGGACAGGGGGCGGGAGGAGCCAAAAACATTCAGTACTTC.

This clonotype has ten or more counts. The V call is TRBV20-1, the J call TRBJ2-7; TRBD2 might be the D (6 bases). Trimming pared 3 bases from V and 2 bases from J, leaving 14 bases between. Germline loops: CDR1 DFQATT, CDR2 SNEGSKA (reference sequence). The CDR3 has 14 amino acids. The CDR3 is CSARLRTTPYEQYF. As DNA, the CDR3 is TGCAGTGCTAGGCTACGGACTACACCCTACGAGCAGTACTTC.

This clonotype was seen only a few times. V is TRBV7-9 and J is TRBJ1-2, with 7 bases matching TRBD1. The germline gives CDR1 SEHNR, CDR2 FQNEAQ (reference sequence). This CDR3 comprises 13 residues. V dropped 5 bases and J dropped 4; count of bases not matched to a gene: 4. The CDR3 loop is CASSMDRSYGYTF. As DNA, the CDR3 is TGTGCCAGCAGCATGGACAGGAGCTATGGCTACACCTTC.

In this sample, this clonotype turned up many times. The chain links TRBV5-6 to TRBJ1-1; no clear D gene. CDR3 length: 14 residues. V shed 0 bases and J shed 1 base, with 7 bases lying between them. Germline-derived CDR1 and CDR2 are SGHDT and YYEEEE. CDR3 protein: CASSLALQNTEAFF. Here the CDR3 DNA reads TGTGCCAGCAGCTTGGCGTTACAGAACACTGAAGCTTTCTTT.

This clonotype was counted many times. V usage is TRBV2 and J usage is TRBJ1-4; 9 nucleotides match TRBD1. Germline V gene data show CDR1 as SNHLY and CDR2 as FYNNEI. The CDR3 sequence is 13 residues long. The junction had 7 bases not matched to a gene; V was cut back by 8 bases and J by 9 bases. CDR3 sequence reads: CASRTGEVKKLFF. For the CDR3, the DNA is TGTGCCAGCCGGACAGGGGAGGTGAAAAAACTGTTTTTT.

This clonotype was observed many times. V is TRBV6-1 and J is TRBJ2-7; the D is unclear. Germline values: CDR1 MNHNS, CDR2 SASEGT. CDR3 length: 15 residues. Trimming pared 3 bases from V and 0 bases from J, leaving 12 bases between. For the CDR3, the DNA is TGTGCCAGCAGTGAGGGCAGGCCGAGCTCCTACGAGCAGTACTTC. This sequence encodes CASSEGRPSSYEQYF.

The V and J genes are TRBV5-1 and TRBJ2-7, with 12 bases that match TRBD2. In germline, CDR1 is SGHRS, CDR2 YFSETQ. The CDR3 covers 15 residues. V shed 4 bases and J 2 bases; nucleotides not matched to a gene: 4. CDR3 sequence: CASSHGTSGPYEQYF. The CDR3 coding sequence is TGCGCCAGCAGCCATGGGACTAGCGGGCCCTACGAGCAGTACTTC. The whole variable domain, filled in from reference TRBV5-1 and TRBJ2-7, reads KAGVTQTPRYLIKTRGQQVTLSCSPISGHRSVSWYQQTPGQGLQFLFEYFSETQRNKGNFPGRFSGRQFSNSRSEMNVSTLELGDSALYLCASSHGTSGPYEQYFGPGTRLTVT.

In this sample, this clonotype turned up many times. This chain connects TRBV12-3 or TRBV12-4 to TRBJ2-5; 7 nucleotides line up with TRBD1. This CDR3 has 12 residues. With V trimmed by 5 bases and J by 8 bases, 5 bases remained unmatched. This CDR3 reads CASSTGTVTQYF. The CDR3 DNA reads TGTGCCAGCAGTACCGGGACAGTTACCCAGTACTTC.

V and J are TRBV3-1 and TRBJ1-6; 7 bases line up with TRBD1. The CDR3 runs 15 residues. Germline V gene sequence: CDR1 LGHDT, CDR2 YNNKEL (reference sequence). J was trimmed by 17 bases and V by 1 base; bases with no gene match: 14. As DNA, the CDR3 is TGTGCCAGCAGCCAAGGCGGGACAGTCCCTCATACGGTCCACTTT. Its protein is CASSQGGTVPHTVHF.

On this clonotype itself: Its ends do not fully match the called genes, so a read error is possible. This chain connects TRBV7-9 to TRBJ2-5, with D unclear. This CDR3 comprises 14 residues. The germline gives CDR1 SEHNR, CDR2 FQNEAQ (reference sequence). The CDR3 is CASSPPAFQETQYF. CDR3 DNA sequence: TGCGCCAGCAGCCCTCCGGCATTTCAAGAGACCCAGTACTTC.

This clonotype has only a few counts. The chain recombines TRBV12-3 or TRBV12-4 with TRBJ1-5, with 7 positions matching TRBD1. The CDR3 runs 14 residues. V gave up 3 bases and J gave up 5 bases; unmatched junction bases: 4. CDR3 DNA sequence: TGTGCCAGCAGTTTCAAGGGGGCTCATCAGCCCCAGCATTTT. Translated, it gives CASSFKGAHQPQHF.

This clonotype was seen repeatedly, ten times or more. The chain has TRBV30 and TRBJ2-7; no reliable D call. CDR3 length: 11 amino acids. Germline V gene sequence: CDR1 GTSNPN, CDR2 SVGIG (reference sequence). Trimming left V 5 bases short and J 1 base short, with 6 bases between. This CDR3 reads CAWVDSYEQYF. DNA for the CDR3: TGTGCCTGGGTGGATTCCTACGAGCAGTACTTC.

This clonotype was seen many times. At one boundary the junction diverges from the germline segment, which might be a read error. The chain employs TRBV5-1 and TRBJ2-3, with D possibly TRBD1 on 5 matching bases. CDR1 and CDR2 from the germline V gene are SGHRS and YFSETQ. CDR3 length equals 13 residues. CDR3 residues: CASSLGPTDTQYF. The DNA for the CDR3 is TGTGCCAGCAGCTTGGGGCCCACAGATACGCAGTATTTT.

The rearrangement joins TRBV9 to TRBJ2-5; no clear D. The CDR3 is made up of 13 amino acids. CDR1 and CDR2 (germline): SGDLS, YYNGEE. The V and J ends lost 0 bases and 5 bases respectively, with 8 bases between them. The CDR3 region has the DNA TGTGCCAGCAGCGTAGGACTGGGGGAGACCCAGTACTTC. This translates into CASSVGLGETQYF. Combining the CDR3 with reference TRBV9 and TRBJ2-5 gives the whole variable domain DSGVTQTPKHLITATGQRVTLRCSPRSGDLSVYWYQQSLDQGLQFLIQYYNGEERAKGNILERFSAQQFPDLHSELNLSSLELGDSALYFCASSVGLGETQYFGPGTRLLVL.

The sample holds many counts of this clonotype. DNA for the CDR3: TGTGCCAGTAGTATTGACGGGGACACTGAAGCTTTCTTT. Translated: CASSIDGDTEAFF. V and J are TRBV19 and TRBJ1-1, with D uncertain. Germline V gene sequence: CDR1 LNHDA, CDR2 SQIVND (reference sequence). The CDR3 is 13 amino acids. V shed 3 bases and J shed 3 bases, with 8 bases lying between them.

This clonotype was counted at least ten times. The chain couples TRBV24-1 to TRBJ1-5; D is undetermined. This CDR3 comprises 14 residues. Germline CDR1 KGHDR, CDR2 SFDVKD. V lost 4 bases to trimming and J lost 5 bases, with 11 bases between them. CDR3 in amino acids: CATSEDSWDQPQHF. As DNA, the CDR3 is TGTGCCACCAGTGAGGACTCATGGGATCAGCCCCAGCATTTT.